The 18 T cell receptor beta chains below all came from one sample that was sequenced in a study of blood T cell repertoires in COVID-19. Assay: immunoSEQ multiplex PCR; the TCRdb copy retains only in-frame clones and omits some. The data show about 170,000 clones, just under 85% seen once. Input material: peripheral blood. The receptors shown here come from a woman at least 80 years old with acute or convalescent COVID-19.

V and J are TRBV5-1 and TRBJ1-1; possibly TRBD1 for D (6 bases). Germline V CDR1 and CDR2: SGHRS, YFSETQ. This CDR3 comprises 13 residues. Trimming pared 3 bases from V and 8 bases from J, leaving 14 bases between. CDR3 loop: CASSWRGGWEAFF. The DNA of the CDR3 is TGCGCCAGCAGCTGGCGGGGGGGCTGGGAAGCTTTCTTT.

V and J are TRBV2 and TRBJ2-5; 9 bases fit TRBD1. The CDR3 totals 16 residues. With V trimmed by 1 base and J by 7 bases, 10 bases remained unmatched. CDR1 and CDR2 (germline): SNHLY, FYNNEI. In nucleotides, the CDR3 is TGTGCCAGCAGTGAAGGGTGGACAGGGGCCCGGGGGACCCAGTACTTC. It is translated as CASSEGWTGARGTQYF.

V gene TRBV5-1 combines with J gene TRBJ2-1; maybe TRBD1 (6 bases). V was pared by 4 bases and J by 6 bases, with 17 bases between. Germline V lookup: CDR1 SGHRS, CDR2 YFSETQ. The CDR3 length is 15 residues. DNA of the CDR3: TGCGCCAGCAGCCCGATGCCTTGGACAGCCAATGAGCAGTTCTTC. The encoded protein is CASSPMPWTANEQFF.

The rearrangement joins TRBV29-1 to TRBJ1-1, with D maybe TRBD1 (5 bases). CDR1 SQVTM and CDR2 ANQGSEA come from the germline V gene. The CDR3 loop spans 11 amino acids. V lost 7 bases, J lost 3 bases, and 9 bases lay in between. CDR3: CSGIRDTEAFF. The CDR3 DNA reads TGCAGCGGCATCAGGGACACTGAAGCTTTCTTT.

This chain joins TRBV6-6 and TRBJ2-2, with 10 bases matching TRBD2. Germline CDR1 is MNHNY and CDR2 is SVGAGI (reference sequence). V dropped 7 bases and J dropped 2; count of bases not matched to a gene: 4. The CDR3 sequence is 15 residues long. The CDR3 sequence is CASIRTSGNTGELFF. CDR3 bases: TGTGCCAGCATTAGGACTAGCGGTAACACCGGGGAGCTGTTTTTT.

The V and J genes are TRBV7-6 and TRBJ1-6; maybe TRBD1 (5 bases). The germline V gene encodes CDR1 SGHVS and CDR2 FNYEAQ. CDR3 length equals 17 residues. V was cut by 8 bases and J by 8 bases, with 25 bases left in between. The CDR3 bases are TGTGCCAGCGGCCTAACCCTAGGAGGGGAGGATGATTCACCCCTCCACTTT. Encoded protein: CASGLTLGGEDDSPLHF.

This rearrangement joins TRBV5-6 to TRBJ2-7, with 9 bases aligning to TRBD2. The CDR3 loop spans 15 amino acids. Germline lookup yields CDR1 SGHDT and CDR2 YYEEEE. V was clipped by 0 bases and J by 7 bases; unmatched bases: 8. CDR3 bases: TGTGCCAGCAGCTTGGGACTAGCGGCCTCGGGGGAGCAGTACTTC. Protein product: CASSLGLAASGEQYF.

This clone was seen once. V gene TRBV27 combines with J gene TRBJ2-7, with TRBD2 as a possible D gene (5 bases). Germline CDR1 is MNHEY and CDR2 is SMNVEV (reference sequence). V dropped 6 bases and J dropped 6 bases, with 15 bases sitting between them. The CDR3 extends over 13 amino acids. CDR3 loop: CASRRTGSSEQYF. The CDR3 region has the DNA TGTGCCAGCAGGCGCACTGGGAGTTCCGAGCAGTACTTC.

The chain uses TRBV18 and TRBJ2-1; a weak D match, TRBD2 (6 bases). The CDR3 is made up of 15 amino acids. Trimming took 3 bases from V and 5 from J, leaving 14 bases between them. Germline CDR1 reads KGHSH; CDR2 reads LQKENI. In DNA form, the CDR3 reads TGTGCCAGCTCACCTTTGGAGGGCCTCGACAATGAGCAGTTCTTC. Residues: CASSPLEGLDNEQFF.

The chain couples TRBV18 to TRBJ1-1; the match to TRBD1 covers 7 bases. Looked up from germline, CDR1 is KGHSH and CDR2 is LQKENI. With 0 bases clipped from V and 4 bases from J, the junction kept 5 bases outside the gene matches. This CDR3 region has 15 residues. This CDR3 is CASSPPTGKGTEAFF. As DNA, the CDR3 is TGTGCCAGCTCACCACCGACAGGGAAAGGCACTGAAGCTTTCTTT.

The chain is built from TRBV30 and TRBJ1-5, with 11 positions matching TRBD1. J lost 2 bases, V lost 0 bases, and 6 bases had no gene match. Germline V lookup: CDR1 GTSNPN, CDR2 SVGIG (reference sequence). This CDR3 has 17 residues. Here the CDR3 reads CAWSVRTGGRGNQPQHF. CDR3 coding DNA: TGTGCCTGGAGTGTTAGGACAGGGGGCCGCGGCAATCAGCCCCAGCATTTT. The entire variable domain, with the rest obtained from reference TRBV30 and TRBJ1-5, is as follows: SQTIHQWPATLVQPVGSPLSLECTVEGTSNPNLYWYRQAAGRGLQLLFYSVGIGQISSEVPQNLSASRPQDRQFILSSKKLLLSDSGFYLCAWSVRTGGRGNQPQHFGDGTRLSIL.

The rearrangement links TRBV10-2 to TRBJ2-1; tentative D call: TRBD2 (6 bases). V lost 6 bases and J lost 7, with 13 bases in between. The CDR3 is 13 residues long. Germline loops: CDR1 WSHSY, CDR2 SAAADI. Here the CDR3 reads CASRGGKWNEQFF. CDR3 bases: TGCGCCAGCAGGGGCGGGAAATGGAATGAGCAGTTCTTC.

The chain recombines TRBV12-3 or TRBV12-4 with TRBJ2-1; D ambiguous. The CDR3 is 11 residues long. V was trimmed by 4 bases and J by 6 bases, leaving 4 bases between them. CDR3: CASSWANEQFF. Here the CDR3 DNA reads TGTGCCAGCAGTTGGGCCAATGAGCAGTTCTTC.

The chain is built from TRBV3-1 (or the pseudogene TRBV3-2) and TRBJ2-1; TRBD2 matches at 9 bases. This CDR3 has 15 residues. V dropped 1 base and J dropped 6; count of bases not matched to a gene: 4. Germline CDR1 reads LGHDT; CDR2 reads YNNKEL (reference sequence). CDR3 region: CASSQGVAGANEQFF. The CDR3 nucleotides are TGTGCCAGCAGCCAAGGGGTAGCGGGAGCCAATGAGCAGTTCTTC.

The chain links TRBV19 to TRBJ2-1; TRBD2 matches 14 bases. The CDR3 loop spans 17 amino acids. Germline CDR1 LNHDA, CDR2 SQIVND (reference sequence). The trim removed 4 bases at V and 4 bases at J, leaving 6 bases unmatched. Here the CDR3 reads CASSTGTSGRWYNEQFF. The CDR3 bases are TGTGCCAGTAGTACGGGGACTAGCGGGAGATGGTACAATGAGCAGTTCTTC.

This clone was recorded only once. The chain employs TRBV5-1 and TRBJ2-1; 10 bases are a match to TRBD2. The CDR3 totals 15 residues. Germline-derived CDR1 and CDR2 are SGHRS and YFSETQ. The J segment lost 6 bases and the V segment lost 2 bases, leaving 5 bases of the junction unmatched. The CDR3: CASSLLAGTLNEQFF. DNA for the CDR3: TGCGCCAGCAGCTTACTAGCGGGAACGCTCAATGAGCAGTTCTTC.

The chain has TRBV21-1 and TRBJ2-5; TRBD2 is the table's D call and was not checked against the DNA. TRBV21-1 is annotated as a pseudogene. The CDR3 sequence is 13 residues long. The DNA of the CDR3 is TGTGCCAGCAGCAAAATTTCTGAAGAGACCCAGTACTTC. Translating gives CASSKISEETQYF.

This clone was counted between two and nine times. The rearrangement uses TRBV5-6 and TRBJ1-5; D gene unclear. Between the trimmed V and J ends, which lost 1 base and 0 bases, there was a span of 11 bases. CDR3 length equals 16 residues. Germline V lookup: CDR1 SGHDT, CDR2 YYEEEE. The CDR3: CASSLMGSYSNQPQHF. In DNA, the CDR3 is TGTGCCAGCAGCTTGATGGGGAGCTATAGCAATCAGCCCCAGCATTTT.